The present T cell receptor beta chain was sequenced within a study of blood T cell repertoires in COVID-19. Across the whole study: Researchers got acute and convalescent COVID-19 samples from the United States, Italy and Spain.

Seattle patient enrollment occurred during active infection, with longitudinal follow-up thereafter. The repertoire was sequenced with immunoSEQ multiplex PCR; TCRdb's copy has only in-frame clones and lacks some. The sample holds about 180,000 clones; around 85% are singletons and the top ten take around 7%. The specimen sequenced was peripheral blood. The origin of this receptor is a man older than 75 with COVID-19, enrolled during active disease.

CDR3 nucleotide sequence: TGTGCCAGCAGTTTTCGCCGGGACAGTGCCTCCGGTCAGCCCCAGCATTTT. This codes for CASSFRRDSASGQPQHF. The rearrangement uses TRBV6-2 or TRBV6-3 and TRBJ1-5; 7 bases fit TRBD1. The V gene's germline CDR1 is MNHEY and CDR2 SVGEGT. V lost 4 bases and J lost 6; bases outside the gene matches: 15. This CDR3 has 17 residues.